The 8 T cell receptor beta chains below were found in one sample sequenced in a study of PD-1 blockade in mismatch repair-deficient tumors. Which antigens these TCRs recognize remains unknown. Time point given: identical approximately eleven-day culture without peptide (control). The repertoire was sequenced with immunoSEQ multiplex PCR; TCRdb's copy has only in-frame clones and lacks some. Of more than 13,000 clones detected, over 75% appear once; the ten largest clones hold 9.5% to 12%. Specimen: cells cultured in vitro, collected from a patient treated with pembrolizumab. These receptors originate from an adult with mismatch repair-deficient cancer.

This clone occurred once. The rearrangement uses TRBV28 and TRBJ2-7, with TRBD1 identical over 8 bases. Germline loops: CDR1 MDHEN, CDR2 SYDVKM. This CDR3 is built from 13 residues. J lost 10 bases, V lost 2 bases, and 7 bases had no gene match. Written as DNA, the CDR3 is TGTGCCAGCAGTTTAGCCGGGACAGGCTTACAGTACTTC. Its translation is CASSLAGTGLQYF.

The chain joins TRBV14 to TRBJ1-1, with D unclear. Trimming cost V 1 base and J 11 bases, with 11 bases left between them. This CDR3 region has 12 residues. CDR1 SGHDN and CDR2 FVKESK come from the germline V gene. In nucleotides, the CDR3 is TGTGCCAGCAGCCAAGTCCACAGTAAGGCTTTCTTT. This codes for CASSQVHSKAFF.

The chain uses TRBV6-1 and TRBJ2-3; TRBD2 matches at 9 bases. Looked up from germline, CDR1 is MNHNS and CDR2 is SASEGT. The ends lost 8 bases at V and 4 bases at J; junction bases unmatched: 7. The CDR3 length is 14 residues. CDR3 sequence: CASGAGGPSDTQYF. The CDR3 region has the DNA TGTGCCAGCGGGGCGGGAGGGCCATCAGATACGCAGTATTTT.

V is TRBV19 and J is TRBJ2-7; 7 bases match TRBD2. The CDR3 loop spans 15 amino acids. Trimming removed 3 bases from V and 3 bases from J; junction bases left unmatched: 8. Looked up from germline, CDR1 is LNHDA and CDR2 is SQIVND (reference sequence). This CDR3 is CASSISSGEYYEQYF. CDR3 sequence (DNA): TGTGCCAGTAGTATTTCTAGCGGAGAATACTACGAGCAGTACTTC.

This chain links TRBV5-1 with TRBJ2-5; D ambiguous. V gave up 0 bases and J gave up 5 bases, with 11 bases separating them. This CDR3 has 14 residues. CDR1 SGHRS and CDR2 YFSETQ come from the germline V gene. The CDR3 DNA reads TGCGCCAGCAGCTTGGAGGCACCACGCGAGACCCAGTACTTC. Encoded protein: CASSLEAPRETQYF.

The chain combines TRBV28 with TRBJ1-5; 9 nucleotides line up with TRBD1. This CDR3 has 15 amino acids. Germline assignment: CDR1 MDHEN and CDR2 SYDVKM. Trimming removed 6 bases from V and 2 bases from J; junction bases left unmatched: 5. CDR3 sequence (DNA): TGTGCCAGCAGGGGGACAGGGTTTGGCAATCAGCCCCAGCATTTT. Translating gives CASRGTGFGNQPQHF. The whole variable domain, filled in from reference TRBV28 and TRBJ1-5, reads DVKVTQSSRYLVKRTGEKVFLECVQDMDHENMFWYRQDPGLGLRLIYFSYDVKMKEKGDIPEGYSVSREKKERFSLILESASTNQTSMYLCASRGTGFGNQPQHFGDGTRLSIL.

In nucleotides, the CDR3 is TGTGCCAGCAGCTACATGGCACTAGCGGGAAAAGAGACCCAGTACTTC. Protein product: CASSYMALAGKETQYF. The rearrangement uses TRBV11-2 and TRBJ2-5; 10 nucleotides line up with TRBD2. CDR1 is SGHAT, CDR2 FQNNGV, per germline. This CDR3 is built from 16 residues. V shed 4 bases and J 3 bases; nucleotides not matched to a gene: 8.

The genes are TRBV2 and TRBJ1-1, with D perhaps matching TRBD1 (6 bases). This CDR3 is built from 13 residues. Germline V gives CDR1 SNHLY, CDR2 FYNNEI. Trimming removed 7 bases at V and 1 base at J, with 10 bases between. The CDR3 region has the DNA TGTGCCAGCAACGGACAGTCGAACACTGAAGCTTTCTTT. This codes for CASNGQSNTEAFF.